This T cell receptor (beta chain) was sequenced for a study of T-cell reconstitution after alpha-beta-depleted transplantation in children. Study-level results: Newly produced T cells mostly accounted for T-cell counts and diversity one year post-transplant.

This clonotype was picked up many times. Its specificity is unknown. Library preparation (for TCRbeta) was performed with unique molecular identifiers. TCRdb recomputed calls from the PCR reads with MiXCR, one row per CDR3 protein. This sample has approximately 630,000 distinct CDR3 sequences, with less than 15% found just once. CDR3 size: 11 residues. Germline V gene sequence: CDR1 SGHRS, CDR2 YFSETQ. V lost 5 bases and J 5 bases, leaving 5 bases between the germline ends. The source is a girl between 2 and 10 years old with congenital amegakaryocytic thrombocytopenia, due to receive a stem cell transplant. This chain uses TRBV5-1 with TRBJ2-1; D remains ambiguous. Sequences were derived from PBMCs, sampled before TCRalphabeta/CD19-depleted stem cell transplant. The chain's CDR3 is CASRNNNEQFF. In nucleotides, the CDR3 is TGCGCCAGCAGGAATAACAATGAGCAGTTCTTC.